This T cell receptor beta chain stems from a study of cytomegalovirus exposure and HLA in healthy donors. About the study: Unique TCR beta sequences numbering some 120 million came from 150 million to 200 million T cells in an earlier analysis. Findings of the study overall: Most TCR sequences showed up rarely, but some public TCRs showed up in many donors.

About this clone itself: The antigen remains undetermined.

Trimming took 8 bases from V and 4 from J, leaving 10 bases between them. The germline CDR1 and CDR2 sequences are WSHSY and SAAADI. The CDR3 covers 12 residues. Primers: 60 Vbeta forward and 13 Jbeta reverse. Method: immunoSEQ multiplex PCR; TCRdb's copy keeps in-frame clones and lacks some. The profile shows some 200,000 clones, 77% of them singletons. The specimen sequenced was PBMCs. The chain employs TRBV10-2 and TRBJ2-3; D unclear. The TCR comes from a female donor in good health and CMV-seronegative. The CDR3, as DNA: TGCGCCAGCCACGAGTTCCCAGATACGCAGTATTTT. It translates to CASHEFPDTQYF.